Here is one TCR beta chain with its context. What it binds is not known. This entry comes from a study of T cell responses to AZD1222 COVID-19 vaccine. General observations from the study: Baseline seropositivity characterized only a handful of AZD1222 recipients.

The data were produced by immunoSEQ multiplex PCR, yet TCRdb's version contains in-frame clones alone and is incomplete. The sample records over 150,000 clones, 75% to 95% being singletons. V was pared by 2 bases and J by 8 bases, with 11 bases between. Germline assignment: CDR1 SGHTA and CDR2 FQGTGA. The CDR3 totals 13 residues. This clonotype was sampled from an adult in good health. Sequencing used peripheral blood, obtained on day 0 of AZD1222 vaccination. The rearrangement links TRBV7-3 to TRBJ2-3; D unclear. DNA for the CDR3: TGTGCCAGCAGCTTATCCCCGACCGGTACGCAGTATTTT. Amino acids: CASSLSPTGTQYF.